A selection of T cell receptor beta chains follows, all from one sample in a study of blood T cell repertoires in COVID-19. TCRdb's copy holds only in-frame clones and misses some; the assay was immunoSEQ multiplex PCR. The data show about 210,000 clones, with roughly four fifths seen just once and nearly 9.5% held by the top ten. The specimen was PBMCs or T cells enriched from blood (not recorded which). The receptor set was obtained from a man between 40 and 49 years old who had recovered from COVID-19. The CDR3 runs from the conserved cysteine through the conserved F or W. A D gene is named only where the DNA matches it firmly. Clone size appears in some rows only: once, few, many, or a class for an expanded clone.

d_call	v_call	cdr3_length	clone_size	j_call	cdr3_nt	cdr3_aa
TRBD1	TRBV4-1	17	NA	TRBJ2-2	TGCGCCAGCAGCCAAGCTGGCAGGGGGCGGGGCACCGGGGAGCTGTTTTTT	CASSQAGRGRGTGELFF
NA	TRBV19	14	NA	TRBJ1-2	TGTGCCAGTAGAGCCCCCACGGGGGGCTATGGCTACACCTTC	CASRAPTGGYGYTF
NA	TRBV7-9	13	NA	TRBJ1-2	TGTGCCAGCAGCACCTCCCAGGTAGATGGCTACACCTTC	CASSTSQVDGYTF
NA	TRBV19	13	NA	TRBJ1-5	TGTGCCAGTAGTCTGGGGGGGTATCAGCCCCAGCATTTT	CASSLGGYQPQHF
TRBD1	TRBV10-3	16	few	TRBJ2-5	TGTGCCATCAGTGATATGGCTGGGACAGCCAGCGGGACCCAGTACTTC	CAISDMAGTASGTQYF
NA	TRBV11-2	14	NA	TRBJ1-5	TGTGCCAGCAGCCCAGGGTTCGGCAATCAGCCCCAGCATTTT	CASSPGFGNQPQHF
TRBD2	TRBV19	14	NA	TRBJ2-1	TGTGCCAGTAGTAGTCCGGGACTAGCGAATGAGCAGTTCTTC	CASSSPGLANEQFF
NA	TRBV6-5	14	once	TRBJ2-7	TGTGCCAGCAGTTACTCTCCTGGACTCGCCGAGCAGTACTTC	CASSYSPGLAEQYF
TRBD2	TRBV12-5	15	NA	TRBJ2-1	TGTGCTAGTGGTTTGGAACTAGCGGCCCGCAATGAGCAGTTCTTC	CASGLELAARNEQFF
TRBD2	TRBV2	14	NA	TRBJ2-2	TGTGCCAGCAGCAGACTAGCCAACCCCGGGGAGCTGTTTTTT	CASSRLANPGELFF
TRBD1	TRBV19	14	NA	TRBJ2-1	TGTGCCAGTAGTATGGACAGGGACTACAATGAGCAGTTCTTC	CASSMDRDYNEQFF
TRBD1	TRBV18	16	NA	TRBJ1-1	TGTGCCAGCTCACCCCAGATGACAGGGGGAGGAACTGAAGCTTTCTTT	CASSPQMTGGGTEAFF
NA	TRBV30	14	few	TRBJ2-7	TGTGCCTGGACCACAAAAGGGGGAGTAGACGAGCAGTACTTC	CAWTTKGGVDEQYF
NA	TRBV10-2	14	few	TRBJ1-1	TGCGCCAGCAGTGAGGTTAGAAAGGGGGCTGAAGCTTTCTTT	CASSEVRKGAEAFF
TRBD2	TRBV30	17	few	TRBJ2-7	TGTGCCTGGAGTGACACTAGCGGGAGGGCCGTCTCGGATGAGCAGTACTTC	CAWSDTSGRAVSDEQYF
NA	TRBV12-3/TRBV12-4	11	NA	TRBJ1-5	TGTGCCAGCAGCCGGGGGTGGGAGCAGCATTTT	CASSRGWEQHF
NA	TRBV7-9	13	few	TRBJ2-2	TGTGCCAGCATCTCAGGGGTCATCGGGGAGCTGTTTTTT	CASISGVIGELFF
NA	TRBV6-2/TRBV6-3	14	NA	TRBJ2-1	TGTGCCAGCAGTTTATTTGGGGCCCGTGATGAGCAGTTCTTC	CASSLFGARDEQFF
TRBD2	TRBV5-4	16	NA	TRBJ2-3	TGTGCCAGCAGCCTTGGGGCGGGAGAGGGAACAGATACGCAGTATTTT	CASSLGAGEGTDTQYF
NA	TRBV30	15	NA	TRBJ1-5	TGTGCCTGGAGTCACATGGGGAGAAGCAATCAGCCCCAGCATTTT	CAWSHMGRSNQPQHF
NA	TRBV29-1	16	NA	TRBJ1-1	TGCAGCGTTGCGGCCGGGACTCTCACCTTGGGCACTGAAGCTTTCTTT	CSVAAGTLTLGTEAFF
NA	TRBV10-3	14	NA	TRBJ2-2	TGTGCCATCAGTGAAGGAGCCTACACCGGGGAGCTGTTTTTT	CAISEGAYTGELFF
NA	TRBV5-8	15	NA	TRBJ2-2	TGTGCCAGCAGCCCCAGGGTGCTGAACACCGGGGAGCTGTTTTTT	CASSPRVLNTGELFF
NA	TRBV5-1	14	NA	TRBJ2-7	TGCGCCAGCAGCTTGGTAAGCGGGCGTCCCGAGCAGTACTTC	CASSLVSGRPEQYF
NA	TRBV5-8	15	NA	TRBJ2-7	TGTGCCAGCAGCTTGCGTGACAGGCCCTACGGGGAGCAGTACTTC	CASSLRDRPYGEQYF
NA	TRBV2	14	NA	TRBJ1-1	TGTGCCAGCAGTGCCAACAGGGAAAAACCTGAAGCTTTCTTT	CASSANREKPEAFF
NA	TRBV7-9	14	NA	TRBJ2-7	TGTGCCAGCAGCTTAGCAGGAAGGAGTAGGGAGCAGTACTTC	CASSLAGRSREQYF
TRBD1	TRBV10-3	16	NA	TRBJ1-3	TGTGCCATCAGTGCCGGGACAGCTGTCTCTGGAAACACCATATATTTT	CAISAGTAVSGNTIYF
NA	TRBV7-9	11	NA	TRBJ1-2	TGTGCCAGCAGCTTTGGCGGGGGCTACACCTTC	CASSFGGGYTF
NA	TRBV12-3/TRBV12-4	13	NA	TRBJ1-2	TGTGCCAGCAGTTTAGACAGGGCAGGCGGCTACACCTTC	CASSLDRAGGYTF
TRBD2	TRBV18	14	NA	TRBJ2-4	TGTGCCAGCTCGTGGGACTATTCCAAAAACATTCAGTACTTC	CASSWDYSKNIQYF
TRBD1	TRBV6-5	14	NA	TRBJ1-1	TGTGCCAGCAGTCCCTCAGAGGGGGCCACTGAAGCTTTCTTT	CASSPSEGATEAFF
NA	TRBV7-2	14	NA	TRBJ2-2	TGTGCCAGCAGCCCTGGACAGAACACCGGGGAGCTGTTTTTT	CASSPGQNTGELFF
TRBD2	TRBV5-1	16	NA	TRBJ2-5	TGCGCCAGCAGCAACGGACTAGCGGGGGCCCAAGAGACCCAGTACTTC	CASSNGLAGAQETQYF
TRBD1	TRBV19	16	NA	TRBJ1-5	TGTGCCAGTAGGGGTAAGACAGGGGATAGCAATCAGCCCCAGCATTTT	CASRGKTGDSNQPQHF